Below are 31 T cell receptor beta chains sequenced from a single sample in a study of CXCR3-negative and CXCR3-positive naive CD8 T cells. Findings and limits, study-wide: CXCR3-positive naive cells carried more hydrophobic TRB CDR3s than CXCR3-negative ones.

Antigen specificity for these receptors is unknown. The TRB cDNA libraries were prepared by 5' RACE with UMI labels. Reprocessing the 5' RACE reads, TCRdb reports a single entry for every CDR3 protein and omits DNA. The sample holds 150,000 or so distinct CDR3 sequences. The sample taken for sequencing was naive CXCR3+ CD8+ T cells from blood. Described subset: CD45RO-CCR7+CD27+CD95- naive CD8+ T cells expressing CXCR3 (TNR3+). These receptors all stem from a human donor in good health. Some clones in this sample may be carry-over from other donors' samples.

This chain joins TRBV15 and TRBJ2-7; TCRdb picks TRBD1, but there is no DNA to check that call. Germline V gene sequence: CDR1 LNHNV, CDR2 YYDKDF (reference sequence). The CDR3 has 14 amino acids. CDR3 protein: CATSMWRTAYEQYF.

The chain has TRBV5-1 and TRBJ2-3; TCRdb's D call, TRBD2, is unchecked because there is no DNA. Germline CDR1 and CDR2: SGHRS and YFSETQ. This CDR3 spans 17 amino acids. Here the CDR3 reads CASSLVVPTLPTDTQYF.

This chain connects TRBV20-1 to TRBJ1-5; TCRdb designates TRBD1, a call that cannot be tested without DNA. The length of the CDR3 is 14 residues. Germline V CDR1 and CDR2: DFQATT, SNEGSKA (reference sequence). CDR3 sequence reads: CSARDPGVNQPQHF.

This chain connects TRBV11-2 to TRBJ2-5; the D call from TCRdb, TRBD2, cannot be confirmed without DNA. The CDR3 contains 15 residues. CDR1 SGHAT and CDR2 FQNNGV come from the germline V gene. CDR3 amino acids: CASSPRRSSQETQYF. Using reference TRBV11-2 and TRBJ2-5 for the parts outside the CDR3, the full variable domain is EAGVAQSPRYKIIEKRQSVAFWCNPISGHATLYWYQQILGQGPKLLIQFQNNGVVDDSQLPKDRFSAERLKGVDSTLKIQPAKLEDSAVYLCASSPRRSSQETQYFGPGTRLLVL.

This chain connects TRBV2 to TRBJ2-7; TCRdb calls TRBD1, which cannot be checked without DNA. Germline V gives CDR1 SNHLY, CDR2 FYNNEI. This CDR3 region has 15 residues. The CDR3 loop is CASSENRASFYEQYF.

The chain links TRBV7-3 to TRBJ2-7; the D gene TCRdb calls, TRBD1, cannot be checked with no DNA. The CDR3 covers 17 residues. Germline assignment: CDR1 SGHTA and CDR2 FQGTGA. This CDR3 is CASSLTPSPGRFTEQYF.

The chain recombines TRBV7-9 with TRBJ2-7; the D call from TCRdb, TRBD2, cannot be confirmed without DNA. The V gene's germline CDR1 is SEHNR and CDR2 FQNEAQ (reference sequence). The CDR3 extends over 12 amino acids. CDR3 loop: CASSLLAVEQYF.

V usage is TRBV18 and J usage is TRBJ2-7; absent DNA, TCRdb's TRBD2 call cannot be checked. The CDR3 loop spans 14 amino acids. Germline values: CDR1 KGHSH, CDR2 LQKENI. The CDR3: CASSPTSVPYEQYF.

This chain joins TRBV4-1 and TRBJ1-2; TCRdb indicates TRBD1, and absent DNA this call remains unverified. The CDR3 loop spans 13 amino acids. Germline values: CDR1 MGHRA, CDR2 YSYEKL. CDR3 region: CASSPGGPYGYTF.

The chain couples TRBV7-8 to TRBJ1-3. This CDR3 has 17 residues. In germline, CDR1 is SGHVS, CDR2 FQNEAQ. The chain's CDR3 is CASSSTLALESGNTIYF.

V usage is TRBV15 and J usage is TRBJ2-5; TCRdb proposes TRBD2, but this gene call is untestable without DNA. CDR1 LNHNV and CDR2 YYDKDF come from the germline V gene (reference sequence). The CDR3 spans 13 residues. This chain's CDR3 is CATTQAGPETQYF.

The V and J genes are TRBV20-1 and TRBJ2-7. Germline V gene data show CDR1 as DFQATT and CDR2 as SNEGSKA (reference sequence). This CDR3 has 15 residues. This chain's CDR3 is CSARDSLGDYYEQYF.

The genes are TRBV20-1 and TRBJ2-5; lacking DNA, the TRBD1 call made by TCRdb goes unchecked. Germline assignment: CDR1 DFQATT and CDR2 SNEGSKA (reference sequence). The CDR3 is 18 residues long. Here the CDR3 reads CSARDPVRGQEYQETQYF.

The CDR3 loop reads CASSTVLGTGSGYTF. The J gene is TRBJ1-2, the V gene TRBV5-5; the D call of TRBD1 rests on TCRdb alone, since no DNA is present to check it. The CDR3 length is 15 residues. Germline V gene sequence: CDR1 SGHKS, CDR2 YYEKEE (reference sequence).

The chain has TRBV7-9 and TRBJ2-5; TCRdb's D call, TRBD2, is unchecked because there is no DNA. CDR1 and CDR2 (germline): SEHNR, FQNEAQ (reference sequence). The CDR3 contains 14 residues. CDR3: CASSLTSGGETQYF.

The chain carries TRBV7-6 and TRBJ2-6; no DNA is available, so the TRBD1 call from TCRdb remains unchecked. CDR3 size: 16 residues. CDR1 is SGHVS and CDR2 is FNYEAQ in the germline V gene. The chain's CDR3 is CASSSGEGHGANVLTF.

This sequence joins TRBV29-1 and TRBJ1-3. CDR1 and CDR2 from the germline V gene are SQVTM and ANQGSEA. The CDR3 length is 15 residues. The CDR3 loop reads CSVSGGSYSGNTIYF. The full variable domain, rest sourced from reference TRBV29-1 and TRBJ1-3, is SAVISQKPSRDICQRGTSLTIQCQVDSQVTMMFWYRQQPGQSLTLIATANQGSEATYESGFVIDKFPISRPNLTFSTLTVSNMSPEDSSIYLCSVSGGSYSGNTIYFGEGSWLTVV.

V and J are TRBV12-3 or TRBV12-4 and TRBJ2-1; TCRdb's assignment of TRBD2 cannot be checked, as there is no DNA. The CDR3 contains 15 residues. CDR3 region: CASSLGRLALQAGFF.

The CDR3 spells CSVEDYGDRSTDTQYF. The chain recombines TRBV29-1 with TRBJ2-3; TCRdb calls TRBD1, which cannot be checked without DNA. The CDR3 runs 16 residues. Germline CDR1 is SQVTM and CDR2 is ANQGSEA.

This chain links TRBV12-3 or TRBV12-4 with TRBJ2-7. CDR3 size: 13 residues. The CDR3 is CASSYGLPYEQYF.

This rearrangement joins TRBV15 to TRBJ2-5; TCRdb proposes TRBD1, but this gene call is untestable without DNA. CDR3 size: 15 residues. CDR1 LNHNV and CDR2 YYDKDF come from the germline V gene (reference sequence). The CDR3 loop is CATSISQGTGETQYF.

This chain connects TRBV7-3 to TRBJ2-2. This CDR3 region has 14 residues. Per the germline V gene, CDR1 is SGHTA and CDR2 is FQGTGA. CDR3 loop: CASSFAGNTGELFF.

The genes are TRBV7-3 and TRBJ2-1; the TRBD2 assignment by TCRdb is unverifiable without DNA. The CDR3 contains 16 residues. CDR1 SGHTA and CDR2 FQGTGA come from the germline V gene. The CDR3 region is CASSIYGTSFFDEQFF. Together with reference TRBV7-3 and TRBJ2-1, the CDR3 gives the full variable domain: GAGVSQTPSNKVTEKGKYVELRCDPISGHTALYWYRQSLGQGPEFLIYFQGTGAADDSGLPNDRFFAVRPEGSVSTLKIQRTERGDSAVYLCASSIYGTSFFDEQFFGPGTRLTVL.

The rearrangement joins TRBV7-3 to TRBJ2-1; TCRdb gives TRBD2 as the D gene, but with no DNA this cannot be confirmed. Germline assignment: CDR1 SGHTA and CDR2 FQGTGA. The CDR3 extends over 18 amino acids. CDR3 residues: CASSAGTSGIGSYNEQFF.

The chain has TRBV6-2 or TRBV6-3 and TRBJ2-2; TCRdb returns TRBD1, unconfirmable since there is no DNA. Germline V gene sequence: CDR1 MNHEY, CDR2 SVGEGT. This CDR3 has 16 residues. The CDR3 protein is CASSPRTGAPAGELFF.

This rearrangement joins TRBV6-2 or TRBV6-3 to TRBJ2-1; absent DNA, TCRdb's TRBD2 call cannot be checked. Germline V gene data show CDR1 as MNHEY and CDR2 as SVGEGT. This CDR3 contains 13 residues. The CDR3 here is CASSFAGGNEQFF.

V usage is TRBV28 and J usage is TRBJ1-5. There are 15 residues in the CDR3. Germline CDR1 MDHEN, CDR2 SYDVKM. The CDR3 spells CASTENRDYNQPQHF.

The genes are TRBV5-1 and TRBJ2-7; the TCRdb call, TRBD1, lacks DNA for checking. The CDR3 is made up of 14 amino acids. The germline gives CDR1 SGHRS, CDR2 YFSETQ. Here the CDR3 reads CASSFDRGQQVKYF.

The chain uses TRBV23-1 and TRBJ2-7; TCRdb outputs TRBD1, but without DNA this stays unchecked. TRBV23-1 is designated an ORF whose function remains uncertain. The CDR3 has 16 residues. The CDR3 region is CASSQSARGKSYEQYF.

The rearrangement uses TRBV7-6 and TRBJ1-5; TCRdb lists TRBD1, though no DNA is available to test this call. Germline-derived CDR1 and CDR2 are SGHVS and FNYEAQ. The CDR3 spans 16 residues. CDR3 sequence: CASSLGQGGSNQPQHF.

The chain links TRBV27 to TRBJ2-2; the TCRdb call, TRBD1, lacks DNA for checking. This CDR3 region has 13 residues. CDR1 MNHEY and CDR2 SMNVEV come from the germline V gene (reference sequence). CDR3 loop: CASSLGGPGELFF.